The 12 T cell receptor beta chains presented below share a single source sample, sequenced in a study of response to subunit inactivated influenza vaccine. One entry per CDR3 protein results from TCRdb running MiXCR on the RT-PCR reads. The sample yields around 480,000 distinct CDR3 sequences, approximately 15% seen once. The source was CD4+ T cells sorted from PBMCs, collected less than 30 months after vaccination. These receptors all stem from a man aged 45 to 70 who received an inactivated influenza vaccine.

In DNA form, the CDR3 reads TGTGCCAGCAGCGTGGGGTTAGGGCCCTACGAGCAGTACTTC. Translation: CASSVGLGPYEQYF. The chain combines TRBV9 with TRBJ2-7; D is ambiguous. This CDR3 has 14 residues. Per germline, CDR1 SGDLS and CDR2 YYNGEE. Between the trimmed V and J ends, which lost 2 bases and 2 bases, there was a span of 11 bases.

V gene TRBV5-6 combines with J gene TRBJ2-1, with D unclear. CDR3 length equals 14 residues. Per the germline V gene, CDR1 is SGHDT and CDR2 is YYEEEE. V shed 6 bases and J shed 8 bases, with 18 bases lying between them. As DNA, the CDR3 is TGTGCCAGCACCTCGGTCCAGTACCTCCATGAGCAGTTCTTC. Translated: CASTSVQYLHEQFF.

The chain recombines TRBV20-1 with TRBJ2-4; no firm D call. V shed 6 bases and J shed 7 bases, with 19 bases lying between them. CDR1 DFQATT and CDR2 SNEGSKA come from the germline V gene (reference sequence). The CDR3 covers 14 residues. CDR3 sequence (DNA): TGCAGTGCGGAGAGGTACCTCTGGGCGAACATTCAGTACTTC. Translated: CSAERYLWANIQYF.

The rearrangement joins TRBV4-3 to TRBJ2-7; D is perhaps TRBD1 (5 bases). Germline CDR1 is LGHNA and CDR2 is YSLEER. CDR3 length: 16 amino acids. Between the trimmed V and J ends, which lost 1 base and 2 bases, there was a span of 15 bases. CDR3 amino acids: CASSQGYARATYEQYF. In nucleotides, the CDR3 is TGCGCCAGCAGCCAAGGTTATGCCAGGGCTACCTACGAGCAGTACTTC.

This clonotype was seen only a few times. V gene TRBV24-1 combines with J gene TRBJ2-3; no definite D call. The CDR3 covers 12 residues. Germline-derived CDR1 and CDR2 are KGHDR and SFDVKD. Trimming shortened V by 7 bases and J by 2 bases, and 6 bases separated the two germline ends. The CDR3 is CATRTDTDTQYF. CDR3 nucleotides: TGTGCCACCAGAACGGACACAGATACGCAGTATTTT.

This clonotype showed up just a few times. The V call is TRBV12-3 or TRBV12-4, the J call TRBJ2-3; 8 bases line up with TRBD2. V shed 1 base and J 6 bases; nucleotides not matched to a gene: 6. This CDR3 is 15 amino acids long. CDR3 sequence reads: CASSLGPGGTDTQYF. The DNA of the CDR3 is TGTGCCAGCAGTTTAGGGCCGGGGGGGACGGATACGCAGTATTTT.

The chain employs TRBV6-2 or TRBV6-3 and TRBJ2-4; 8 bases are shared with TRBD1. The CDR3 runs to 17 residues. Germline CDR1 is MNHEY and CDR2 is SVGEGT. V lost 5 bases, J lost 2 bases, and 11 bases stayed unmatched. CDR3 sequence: CASSTRQGIDTKNIQYF. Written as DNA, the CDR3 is TGTGCCAGCAGTACTCGACAGGGGATAGATACCAAAAACATTCAGTACTTC.

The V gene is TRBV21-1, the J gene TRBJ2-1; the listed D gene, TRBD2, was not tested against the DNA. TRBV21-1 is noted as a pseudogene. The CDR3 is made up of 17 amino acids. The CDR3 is CASPRRTSGIHLRGQFF. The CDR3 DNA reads TGTGCCAGCCCCAGGCGGACTAGCGGCATACACTTGAGGGGGCAGTTCTTC.

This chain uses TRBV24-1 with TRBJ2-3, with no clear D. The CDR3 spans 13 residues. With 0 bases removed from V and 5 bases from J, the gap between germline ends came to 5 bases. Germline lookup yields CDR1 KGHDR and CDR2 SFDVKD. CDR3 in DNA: TGTGCCACCAGTGATTTGAGGTTAGATACGCAGTATTTT. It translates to CATSDLRLDTQYF.

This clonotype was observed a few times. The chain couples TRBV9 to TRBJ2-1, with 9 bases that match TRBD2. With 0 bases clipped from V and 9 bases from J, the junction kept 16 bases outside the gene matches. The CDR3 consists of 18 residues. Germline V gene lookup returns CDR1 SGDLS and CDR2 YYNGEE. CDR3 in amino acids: CASSVVAGGPRDHFEQFF. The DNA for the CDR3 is TGTGCCAGCAGCGTAGTTGCGGGAGGGCCCCGGGACCACTTTGAGCAGTTCTTC.

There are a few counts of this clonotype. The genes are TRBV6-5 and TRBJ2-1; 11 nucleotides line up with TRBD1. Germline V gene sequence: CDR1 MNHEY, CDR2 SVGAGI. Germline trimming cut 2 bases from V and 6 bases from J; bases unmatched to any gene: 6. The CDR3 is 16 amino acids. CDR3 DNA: TGTGCCAGCAGTTACGACCGGACAGGGGGCATCAATGAGCAGTTCTTC. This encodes CASSYDRTGGINEQFF.

The CDR3 DNA reads TGCAGCGTCGGTTTGGGGGCCGAGCAGTACTTC. It yields the protein CSVGLGAEQYF. The chain employs TRBV29-1 and TRBJ2-7; a possible D gene is TRBD1 (6 bases). The germline CDR1 and CDR2 sequences are SQVTM and ANQGSEA. This CDR3 is built from 11 residues. V lost 6 bases to trimming and J lost 6 bases, with 12 bases between them.